This TCR beta chain was identified during a study of blood T cells in healthy people across ages. Study summary: Roughly one uniquely barcoded beta molecule per two T cells was captured.

The CDR3 is 15 residues long. Trimming took 8 bases from V and 6 from J; bases not matched to a gene: 10. Per the germline V gene, CDR1 is SEHNR and CDR2 is FQNEAQ (reference sequence). A sample-barcoded 5' primer and a J-beta primer mix were used in a second PCR of about 6 to 11 cycles. In TCRdb, the 5' RACE reads were re-called with MiXCR into one record per CDR3 protein. This repertoire shows roughly 1,500,000 distinct CDR3 sequences, roughly 30% found once; its top ten account for 11%. The chain carries TRBV7-9 and TRBJ2-2; 9 bases match TRBD2. The sequenced material came from blood. The clonotype comes from a woman aged 30 to 39 in good health. CDR3 sequence reads: CASPNSGSPAGELFF. The CDR3 nucleotides read TGTGCCAGCCCCAATAGCGGGAGTCCGGCCGGGGAGCTGTTTTTT.